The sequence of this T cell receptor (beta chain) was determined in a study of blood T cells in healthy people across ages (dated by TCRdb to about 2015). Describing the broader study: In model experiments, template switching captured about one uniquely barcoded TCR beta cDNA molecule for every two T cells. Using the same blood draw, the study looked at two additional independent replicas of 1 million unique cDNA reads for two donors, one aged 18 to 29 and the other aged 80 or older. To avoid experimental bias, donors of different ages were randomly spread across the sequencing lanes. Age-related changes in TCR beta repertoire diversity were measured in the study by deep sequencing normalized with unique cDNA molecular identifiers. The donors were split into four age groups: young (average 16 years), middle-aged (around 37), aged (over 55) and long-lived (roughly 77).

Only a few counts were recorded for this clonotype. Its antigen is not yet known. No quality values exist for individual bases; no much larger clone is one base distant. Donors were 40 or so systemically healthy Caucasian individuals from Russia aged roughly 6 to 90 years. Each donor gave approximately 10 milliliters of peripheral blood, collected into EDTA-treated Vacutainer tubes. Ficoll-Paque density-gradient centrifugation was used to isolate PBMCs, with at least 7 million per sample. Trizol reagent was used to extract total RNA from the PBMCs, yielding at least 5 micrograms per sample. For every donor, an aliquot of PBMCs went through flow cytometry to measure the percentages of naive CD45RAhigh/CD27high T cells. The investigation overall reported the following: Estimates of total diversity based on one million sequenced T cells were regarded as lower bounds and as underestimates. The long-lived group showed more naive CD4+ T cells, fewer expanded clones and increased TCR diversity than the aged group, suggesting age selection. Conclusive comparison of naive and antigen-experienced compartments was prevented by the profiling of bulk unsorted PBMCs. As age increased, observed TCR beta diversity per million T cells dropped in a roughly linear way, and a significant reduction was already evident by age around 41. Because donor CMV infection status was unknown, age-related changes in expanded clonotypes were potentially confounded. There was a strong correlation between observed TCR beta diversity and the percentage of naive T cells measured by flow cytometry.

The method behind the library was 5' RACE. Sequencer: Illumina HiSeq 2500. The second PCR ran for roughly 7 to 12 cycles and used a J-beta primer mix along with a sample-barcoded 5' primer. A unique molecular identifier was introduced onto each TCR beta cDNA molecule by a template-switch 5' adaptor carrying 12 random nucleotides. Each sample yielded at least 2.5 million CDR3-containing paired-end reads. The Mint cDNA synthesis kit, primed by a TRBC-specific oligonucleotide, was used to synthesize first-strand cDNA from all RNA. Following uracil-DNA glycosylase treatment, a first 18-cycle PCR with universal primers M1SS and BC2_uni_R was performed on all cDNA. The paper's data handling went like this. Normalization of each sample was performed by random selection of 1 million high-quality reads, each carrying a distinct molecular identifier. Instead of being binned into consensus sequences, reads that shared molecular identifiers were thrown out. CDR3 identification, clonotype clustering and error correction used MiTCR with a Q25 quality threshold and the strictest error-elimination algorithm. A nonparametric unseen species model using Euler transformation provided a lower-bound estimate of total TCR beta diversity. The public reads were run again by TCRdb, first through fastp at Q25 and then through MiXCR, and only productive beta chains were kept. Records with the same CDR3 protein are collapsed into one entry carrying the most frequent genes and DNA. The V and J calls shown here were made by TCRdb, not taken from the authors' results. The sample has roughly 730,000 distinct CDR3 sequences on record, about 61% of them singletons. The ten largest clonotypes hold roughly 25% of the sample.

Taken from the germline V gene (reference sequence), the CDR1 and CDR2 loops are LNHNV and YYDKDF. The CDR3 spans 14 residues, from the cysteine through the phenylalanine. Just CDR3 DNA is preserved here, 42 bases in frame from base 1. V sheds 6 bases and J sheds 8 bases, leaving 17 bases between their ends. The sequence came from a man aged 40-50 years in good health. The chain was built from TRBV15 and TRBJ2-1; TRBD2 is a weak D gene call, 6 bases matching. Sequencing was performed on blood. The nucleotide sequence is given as TGTGCCACCAGTCGGGACTTCCTTGGCGATGAGCAGTTCTTC. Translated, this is CATSRDFLGDEQFF.